This TCR beta chain originates from a study of cytomegalovirus exposure and HLA in healthy donors. Points on this clone: Its antigen is as yet unknown.

Study-level findings and limits: V- and J-gene trimming of TCR beta was linked (in a later analysis) to a missense DCLRE1C variant. Clonal expansion was found to be greater in HLA-associated TCR beta chains than in equally common others in a later analysis. CMV serostatus alone was available as immune exposure information. Upon later analysis, TCR association rates were observed to vary by HLA locus, being highest for DRB1 and lowest for HLA-C.

It was with 60 Vbeta and 13 Jbeta primers that the PCR ran. Assay used: immunoSEQ multiplex PCR; TCRdb lists only in-frame clones, some missing. The table includes about 37,000 clones, about 67% detected once. The V gene end was trimmed by 5 bases and the J gene end by 6 bases; junction bases not matched to a gene: 5. Germline loops: CDR1 SGHVS, CDR2 FQNEAQ. The CDR3 sequence is 14 residues long. The sequenced material came from PBMCs. The TCR originated in a man aged 25-45 years in good health and CMV-seronegative. The chain recombines TRBV7-8 with TRBJ1-5, with 9 positions matching TRBD1. CDR3 in DNA: TGTGCCAGCAGCGGGACAGGGTTTCTTCAGCCCCAGCATTTT. Amino acids: CASSGTGFLQPQHF.